The 3 T cell receptor beta chains presented below share a single source sample, sequenced in a study of blood T cells in healthy people across ages. A J-beta primer mix and a sample-barcoded 5' primer were used in a second PCR of roughly 6 to 12 cycles. MiXCR, applied by TCRdb to the 5' RACE reads, yields one record per CDR3 protein. Among some 900,000 distinct CDR3 sequences listed, around 49% were seen once. The sequenced material came from blood. These receptors all come from a man aged 25 to 45 in good health.

The chain employs TRBV18 and TRBJ1-3, with D perhaps TRBD1 (6 bases). The germline gives CDR1 KGHSH, CDR2 LQKENI. V was clipped by 2 bases and J by 0 bases, with 11 bases between them. The CDR3 length is 16 residues. CDR3 sequence: CASSPATGYSGNTIYF. The CDR3 nucleotides read TGTGCCAGCTCACCAGCAACAGGGTACTCTGGAAACACCATATATTTT.

The chain uses TRBV4-1 and TRBJ2-7, with D possibly being TRBD2 (6 bases). Deletions cut 1 base from V and 0 bases from J, with 7 bases between. Germline CDR1 MGHRA, CDR2 YSYEKL. CDR3 length: 14 amino acids. The CDR3 sequence: CASSQVSGSYEQYF. The CDR3 region has the DNA TGCGCCAGCAGCCAAGTTAGCGGCTCCTACGAGCAGTACTTC.

This chain uses TRBV5-1 with TRBJ2-5; a weak D match, TRBD2 (5 bases). V was cut by 4 bases and J by 7 bases, with 14 bases left in between. This CDR3 is built from 13 residues. Germline CDR1 and CDR2: SGHRS and YFSETQ. This CDR3 is CASSEGSLGTQYF. Here the CDR3 DNA reads TGCGCCAGCAGCGAGGGCAGCTTGGGGACCCAGTACTTC.